A single sample is the source of the 23 T cell receptor beta chains below, sequenced in a study of blood T cell repertoires in COVID-19. The assay was immunoSEQ multiplex PCR, and TCRdb's table has in-frame clones only and misses some. The sample lists 95,000 to 100,000 clones, around 80% seen once, with 24% in the top ten. Material: peripheral blood. The receptors originated from a human donor in a cohort sampled during active COVID-19.

V and J are TRBV19 and TRBJ1-4; 12 positions match TRBD1. The CDR3 length is 16 residues. Unmatched junction bases numbered 8, after V lost 5 bases and J lost 7 bases. Germline V gene data show CDR1 as LNHDA and CDR2 as SQIVND (reference sequence). CDR3 sequence (DNA): TGTGCCAGTAGTCTTCTGACGGGACAGGGGGCTGAAAAACTGTTTTTT. This encodes CASSLLTGQGAEKLFF.

The rearrangement joins TRBV18 to TRBJ1-1; 8 positions agree with TRBD1. This CDR3 is built from 18 residues. With 3 bases clipped from V and 0 bases from J, the junction kept 12 bases outside the gene matches. The germline V gene has CDR1 KGHSH and CDR2 LQKENI. CDR3 sequence reads: CASSPTGVTPTMNTEAFF. DNA for the CDR3: TGTGCCAGCTCACCGACAGGGGTTACCCCAACCATGAACACTGAAGCTTTCTTT. Drawing the rest from reference TRBV18 and TRBJ1-1, the complete variable domain is NAGVMQNPRHLVRRRGQEARLRCSPMKGHSHVYWYRQLPEEGLKFMVYLQKENIIDESGMPKERFSAEFPKEGPSILRIQQVVRGDSAAYFCASSPTGVTPTMNTEAFFGQGTRLTVV.

The chain couples TRBV5-1 to TRBJ2-3; 11 bases agree with TRBD1. Losses at the gene ends were 4 bases for V and 5 bases for J; bases not matched to a gene: 6. From germline, CDR1 is SGHRS and CDR2 YFSETQ. The CDR3 contains 15 residues. CDR3 sequence (DNA): TGCGCCAGCAGCGTTGGACAGGGGGCCTTAGATACGCAGTATTTT. Residues: CASSVGQGALDTQYF.

V is TRBV9 and J is TRBJ2-2, with 8 bases matching TRBD2. This CDR3 is built from 16 residues. V gave up 2 bases and J gave up 6 bases; unmatched junction bases: 9. Germline CDR1 SGDLS, CDR2 YYNGEE. The CDR3 loop reads CASSVRRSGSPGELFF. For the CDR3, the DNA is TGTGCCAGCAGCGTCCGGAGGAGCGGGAGTCCCGGGGAGCTGTTTTTT.

The CDR3 nucleotides read TGTGCCAGCAGTTCGCCGGGACAGACTAACAATGAGCAGTTCTTC. Protein: CASSSPGQTNNEQFF. This chain uses TRBV28 with TRBJ2-1, with 7 bases fitting TRBD1. J was trimmed by 5 bases and V by 4 bases; bases with no gene match: 8. CDR3 length equals 15 residues. Germline V gene data show CDR1 as MDHEN and CDR2 as SYDVKM. Variable domain in full (rest from reference TRBV28 and TRBJ2-1): DVKVTQSSRYLVKRTGEKVFLECVQDMDHENMFWYRQDPGLGLRLIYFSYDVKMKEKGDIPEGYSVSREKKERFSLILESASTNQTSMYLCASSSPGQTNNEQFFGPGTRLTVL.

This chain uses TRBV6-8 with TRBJ2-7, with 9 nucleotides matching TRBD1. Looked up from germline, CDR1 is MNHGY and CDR2 is SAAAGT. Germline trimming cut 4 bases from V and 3 bases from J; bases unmatched to any gene: 7. The CDR3 spans 15 residues. Here the CDR3 reads CASSFRQGVNYEQYF. The DNA of the CDR3 is TGTGCCAGCAGTTTCCGACAGGGGGTGAACTACGAGCAGTACTTC.

This chain connects TRBV18 to TRBJ2-7, with 9 bases that match TRBD1. The trim removed 3 bases at V and 3 bases at J, leaving 6 bases unmatched. Germline V gene lookup returns CDR1 KGHSH and CDR2 LQKENI. This CDR3 comprises 15 residues. CDR3 coding DNA: TGTGCCAGCTCACCGGTGGGGACAGGGATCTACGAGCAGTACTTC. This gives the protein CASSPVGTGIYEQYF.

V gene TRBV27 combines with J gene TRBJ1-1, with 7 positions matching TRBD1. The CDR3 length is 14 residues. Per germline, CDR1 MNHEY and CDR2 SMNVEV (reference sequence). J was trimmed by 5 bases and V by 7 bases; bases with no gene match: 10. The CDR3: CASKPGTAKTEAFF. The CDR3, as DNA: TGTGCCAGCAAGCCCGGGACAGCGAAAACTGAAGCTTTCTTT.

The genes are TRBV5-1 and TRBJ2-1; D is unresolved. This CDR3 contains 15 residues. Germline V gene lookup returns CDR1 SGHRS and CDR2 YFSETQ. V was shortened by 0 bases and J by 8 bases, with 15 bases between the two germline ends. CDR3: CASSLGDLLGDEQFF. In nucleotides, the CDR3 is TGCGCCAGCAGCTTGGGTGACTTGCTCGGCGATGAGCAGTTCTTC.

This clone has more than one count but fewer than ten. The V and J genes are TRBV19 and TRBJ2-1, with TRBD2 identical over 9 bases. This CDR3 has 16 residues. CDR1 is LNHDA, CDR2 SQIVND, per germline (reference sequence). V was clipped by 3 bases and J by 4 bases; unmatched bases: 7. The CDR3 is CASSIAGLAKYNEQFF. CDR3 nucleotides: TGTGCCAGTAGTATTGCGGGACTAGCAAAGTACAATGAGCAGTTCTTC.

The rearrangement uses TRBV20-1 and TRBJ1-2; 7 nucleotides agree with TRBD1. CDR1 and CDR2 (germline): DFQATT, SNEGSKA (reference sequence). The CDR3 consists of 13 residues. J was trimmed by 3 bases and V by 3 bases; bases with no gene match: 4. DNA of the CDR3: TGCAGTGCTAGTCGGGACAGAGACTATGGCTACACCTTC. Amino acids: CSASRDRDYGYTF.

The V gene is TRBV28, the J gene TRBJ2-3; possible D gene TRBD2, 6 bases. The germline V and J ends were trimmed by 6 bases and 1 base, with 11 bases remaining between them. Germline lookup yields CDR1 MDHEN and CDR2 SYDVKM. This CDR3 has 14 residues. The CDR3 sequence: CASRGGTGTDTQYF. The CDR3 region has the DNA TGTGCCAGCAGGGGGGGTACTGGCACAGATACGCAGTATTTT.

The chain combines TRBV20-1 with TRBJ2-7; no definite D call. The germline V and J ends were trimmed by 7 bases and 3 bases, with 10 bases remaining between them. CDR1 and CDR2 from the germline V gene are DFQATT and SNEGSKA (reference sequence). CDR3 length: 11 amino acids. The CDR3 DNA sequence: TGCAGTGTCCTCCTCCGCTACGAGCAGTACTTC. Amino acids: CSVLLRYEQYF.

Only one count was recorded for this clone. The rearrangement links TRBV6-4 to TRBJ2-1; 9 bases are shared with TRBD2. V shed 4 bases, J shed 9 bases, and the junction held 10 bases outside the gene matches. There are 15 residues in the CDR3. Per the germline V gene, CDR1 is MRHNA and CDR2 is SNTAGT. The CDR3 protein is CASSAGLAGSGEQFF. The CDR3 bases are TGTGCCAGCAGTGCGGGTCTAGCGGGATCGGGTGAGCAGTTCTTC.

This CDR3 is CASSLGGLGYQPQHF. The DNA for the CDR3 is TGTGCCAGCAGCTTGGGGGGCCTAGGGTATCAGCCCCAGCATTTT. The chain recombines TRBV5-8 with TRBJ1-5; a possible D gene is TRBD1 (5 bases). Trimming took 0 bases from V and 5 from J, leaving 12 bases between them. This CDR3 spans 15 amino acids. Germline CDR1 reads SGHTS; CDR2 reads YDEGEE.

As for this clone: Other DNA sequences in this specimen translate into the identical CDR3. This chain connects TRBV18 to TRBJ1-6; 10 nucleotides match TRBD1. The CDR3 spans 13 residues. The J segment lost 10 bases and the V segment lost 4 bases, leaving 1 base of the junction unmatched. In germline, CDR1 is KGHSH, CDR2 LQKENI. CDR3 loop: CASSLDRGSPLHF. CDR3 nucleotides: TGTGCCAGCTCACTGGACAGGGGGTCACCCCTCCACTTT.

The chain uses TRBV7-6 and TRBJ2-7, with 8 bases identical to TRBD1. The CDR3 has 14 amino acids. V lost 4 bases and J lost 4; bases outside the gene matches: 6. From germline, CDR1 is SGHVS and CDR2 FNYEAQ. The CDR3 sequence: CASSSLRQGYEQYF. CDR3 bases: TGTGCCAGCAGCTCCCTTCGACAGGGGTACGAGCAGTACTTC.

This clone has only one observation. The germline gene is not matched at one end of the junction; a read error may be the cause. The chain employs TRBV7-7 and TRBJ1-1; possibly TRBD1 for D (5 bases). The length of the CDR3 is 13 residues. Germline V gives CDR1 SSHAT, CDR2 FNYEAQ (reference sequence). The CDR3 sequence is CASSLTANTEAFF. In DNA form, the CDR3 reads TGTGCTAGCAGCCTGACAGCGAACACTGAAGCTTTCTTT. The full variable domain, its missing parts supplied by reference TRBV7-7 and TRBJ1-1, is GAGVSQSPRYKVTKRGQDVTLRCDPISSHATLYWYQQALGQGPEFLTYFNYEAQPDKSGLPSDRFSAERPEGSISTLTIQRTEQRDSAMYRCASSLTANTEAFFGQGTRLTVV.

This chain links TRBV6-4 with TRBJ2-2, with TRBD1 matching 9 bases. CDR3 length: 16 amino acids. Per germline, CDR1 MRHNA and CDR2 SNTAGT. V dropped 6 bases and J dropped 4; count of bases not matched to a gene: 9. Written as DNA, the CDR3 is TGTGCCAGCAGGCTACAGGGGGCAGGGTCCACCGGGGAGCTGTTTTTT. Translated, it gives CASRLQGAGSTGELFF.

The rearrangement joins TRBV9 to TRBJ2-2, with a possible D match to TRBD1 (6 bases). Germline V gene lookup returns CDR1 SGDLS and CDR2 YYNGEE. The CDR3 contains 19 residues. Trimming removed 3 bases from V and 2 bases from J, with 23 bases in between. The CDR3 reads CASSAETGTYNFNTGELFF. DNA for the CDR3: TGTGCCAGCAGCGCAGAAACCGGGACATACAACTTCAACACCGGGGAGCTGTTTTTT.

The V gene is TRBV4-1, the J gene TRBJ2-7; 12 bases agree with TRBD2. The germline gives CDR1 MGHRA, CDR2 YSYEKL. Trimming removed 2 bases from V and 0 bases from J; junction bases left unmatched: 11. The CDR3 contains 19 residues. The CDR3 spells CASSQSKTSGSSSSYEQYF. DNA for the CDR3: TGCGCCAGCAGCCAAAGTAAGACTAGCGGGAGTTCTAGCTCCTACGAGCAGTACTTC.

This chain links TRBV7-6 with TRBJ1-3; 9 nucleotides agree with TRBD1. The CDR3 length is 17 residues. Germline V CDR1 and CDR2: SGHVS, FNYEAQ. The V and J ends lost 5 bases and 4 bases, in that order; junction bases with no gene match: 12. CDR3 in amino acids: CASSLDRDRATGNTIYF. The CDR3 DNA sequence: TGTGCCAGCAGCCTGGACCGGGACAGGGCAACCGGAAACACCATATATTTT.

The chain links TRBV5-8 to TRBJ1-2; D is possibly TRBD1 (6 bases). The CDR3 covers 13 residues. Per germline, CDR1 SGHTS and CDR2 YDEGEE. Trimming stripped 6 bases from V and 2 bases from J, with 11 bases between. The CDR3 DNA is TGTGCCAGCAACTTACAGGGAAACTATGGCTACACCTTC. Translated: CASNLQGNYGYTF.